One and the same sample provided the 20 T cell receptor beta chains below, sequenced in a study of cytomegalovirus exposure and HLA in healthy donors. Researchers ran the PCR with 60 Vbeta and 13 Jbeta primers. The assay was immunoSEQ multiplex PCR, and TCRdb's table has in-frame clones only and misses some. Of around 150,000 clones in the sample, roughly 80% were seen once. Sequencing was performed on PBMCs. All receptors derive from a male donor in good health and CMV-seropositive.

This clone was seen a few times. The gene calls are TRBV10-3 and TRBJ2-3; 10 bases line up with TRBD2. With V trimmed by 3 bases and J by 0 bases, 12 bases remained unmatched. The CDR3 spans 19 residues. Germline CDR1 is ENHRY and CDR2 is SYGVKD. In DNA form, the CDR3 reads TGTGCCATCAGTGACTCCGGGACTAGCGCGTATGCTAGCACAGATACGCAGTATTTT. This encodes CAISDSGTSAYASTDTQYF.

The chain links TRBV19 to TRBJ1-5, with D possibly being TRBD1 (6 bases). Germline values: CDR1 LNHDA, CDR2 SQIVND (reference sequence). Trimming pared 4 bases from V and 0 bases from J, leaving 13 bases between. The CDR3 spans 16 residues. As DNA, the CDR3 is TGTGCCAGTAGTAGACGGGACACTATTAGCAATCAGCCCCAGCATTTT. It translates to CASSRRDTISNQPQHF.

This chain joins TRBV2 and TRBJ2-1, with 10 bases aligning to TRBD2. Germline values: CDR1 SNHLY, CDR2 FYNNEI. The V segment lost 8 bases and the J segment 3 bases; nucleotides outside the gene matches: 4. This CDR3 contains 14 residues. DNA of the CDR3: TGTGCCAGCCCTGGACTAGCGGACTACAATGAGCAGTTCTTC. The encoded protein is CASPGLADYNEQFF.

V and J are TRBV7-9 and TRBJ1-1, with 8 bases lining up with TRBD1. The germline CDR1 and CDR2 sequences are SEHNR and FQNEAQ (reference sequence). This CDR3 spans 15 amino acids. V dropped 6 bases and J dropped 5; count of bases not matched to a gene: 11. This CDR3 reads CASRSTGGQRTEAFF. Here the CDR3 DNA reads TGTGCCAGCAGGTCTACAGGGGGACAGAGAACTGAAGCTTTCTTT.

By share, this clone ranks as medium-sized. The rearrangement joins TRBV7-8 to TRBJ2-1, with TRBD2 matching 9 bases. This CDR3 contains 15 residues. Germline assignment: CDR1 SGHVS and CDR2 FQNEAQ. V dropped 1 base and J dropped 5; count of bases not matched to a gene: 3. The CDR3 DNA reads TGTGCCAGCAGCTTAGGGACTAGCGTAAACAATGAGCAGTTCTTC. This gives the protein CASSLGTSVNNEQFF. Supplemented by reference TRBV7-8 and TRBJ2-1, the full variable domain reads GAGVSQSPRYKVAKRGQDVALRCDPISGHVSLFWYQQALGQGPEFLTYFQNEAQLDKSGLPSDRFFAERPEGSVSTLKIQRTQQEDSAVYLCASSLGTSVNNEQFFGPGTRLTVL.

The chain employs TRBV29-1 and TRBJ1-5, with D possibly TRBD1 on 5 matching bases. V was shortened by 4 bases and J by 1 base, with 14 bases between the two germline ends. The germline V gene encodes CDR1 SQVTM and CDR2 ANQGSEA. This CDR3 spans 15 amino acids. CDR3 region: CSVAEGANSNQPQHF. CDR3 nucleotides: TGCAGCGTTGCGGAAGGGGCTAACAGCAATCAGCCCCAGCATTTT.

The rearrangement uses TRBV5-1 and TRBJ1-4; no reliable D call. Germline CDR1 and CDR2: SGHRS and YFSETQ. This CDR3 is built from 14 residues. Trimming removed 0 bases from V and 5 bases from J, with 8 bases in between. The CDR3 DNA follows: TGCGCCAGCAGCTTGGGTGCAGGCAATGAAAAACTGTTTTTT. Protein product: CASSLGAGNEKLFF.

The chain has TRBV28 and TRBJ2-4; a possible D gene is TRBD2 (6 bases). CDR1 MDHEN and CDR2 SYDVKM come from the germline V gene. The CDR3 is 16 residues long. Trimming left V 6 bases short and J 1 base short, with 16 bases between. The CDR3 region is CASSLAGFSAKNIQYF. The CDR3 region has the DNA TGTGCCAGCAGCTTGGCGGGATTTTCCGCCAAAAACATTCAGTACTTC.

The rearrangement joins TRBV18 to TRBJ1-1, with 8 bases that match TRBD1. CDR3 length equals 17 residues. Looked up from germline, CDR1 is KGHSH and CDR2 is LQKENI. Trimming at V came to 3 bases and at J to 3 bases, leaving 12 bases not matched to a gene. CDR3 coding DNA: TGTGCCAGCTCACCCGGGGGCAGGGGGCGGAGGGACACTGAAGCTTTCTTT. Protein: CASSPGGRGRRDTEAFF.

The chain couples TRBV7-8 to TRBJ2-1, with D possibly matching TRBD2 (6 bases). Germline V gives CDR1 SGHVS, CDR2 FQNEAQ. CDR3 size: 16 residues. The V end lost 0 bases, the J end lost 3 bases, and 12 bases lay between the germline ends. The CDR3 spells CASSLAVGGIYNEQFF. The CDR3 DNA is TGTGCCAGCAGCTTAGCGGTAGGCGGGATCTACAATGAGCAGTTCTTC.

This clone turned up a few times. This rearrangement joins TRBV5-4 to TRBJ1-4; 7 nucleotides match TRBD1. CDR1 and CDR2 (germline): SGHNT, YYREEE (reference sequence). The V and J ends lost 4 bases and 4 bases, in that order; junction bases with no gene match: 4. This CDR3 comprises 14 residues. DNA of the CDR3: TGTGCCAGCAGCCCGGGACAGTTTAATGAAAAACTGTTTTTT. It encodes CASSPGQFNEKLFF.

The sample holds one count of this clone. V is TRBV6-6 and J is TRBJ1-2; D might be TRBD1 (6 bases). V was trimmed by 1 base and J by 3 bases, leaving 15 bases between them. Germline CDR1 reads MNHNY; CDR2 reads SVGAGI (reference sequence). The CDR3 runs to 16 residues. CDR3 sequence (DNA): TGTGCCAGCAGTTACTTTCTAGGGGGAAGGGACTATGGCTACACCTTC. Protein product: CASSYFLGGRDYGYTF.

The gene calls are TRBV6-1 and TRBJ1-1, with 7 bases fitting TRBD1. The germline CDR1 and CDR2 sequences are MNHNS and SASEGT. The CDR3 extends over 11 amino acids. The J segment lost 10 bases and the V segment lost 6 bases, leaving 5 bases of the junction unmatched. The CDR3 DNA sequence: TGTGCCAGCAGGGACAGGTTGGGAGCTTTCTTT. Amino acid sequence: CASRDRLGAFF.

For this clone: One junction end disagrees with the germline gene, perhaps due to a read error. This chain links TRBV7-9 with TRBJ2-6; D might be TRBD1 (5 bases). The CDR3 extends over 14 amino acids. Germline values: CDR1 SEHNR, CDR2 FQNEAQ (reference sequence). The CDR3 loop is CASRHSSGANGLTF. In nucleotides, the CDR3 is TGTGCCAGCAGGCACTCCTCTGGGGCCAACGGCCTGACTTTC.

The count of this clone is one. This chain joins TRBV29-1 and TRBJ2-2; D ambiguous. The CDR3 is made up of 14 amino acids. V was shortened by 5 bases and J by 2 bases, with 12 bases between the two germline ends. In germline, CDR1 is SQVTM, CDR2 ANQGSEA. CDR3 sequence reads: CSVSGAGNTGELFF. Here the CDR3 DNA reads TGCAGCGTTTCCGGAGCCGGCAACACCGGGGAGCTGTTTTTT.

The gene calls are TRBV5-5 and TRBJ2-3; 9 bases fit TRBD2. There are 15 residues in the CDR3. The germline CDR1 and CDR2 sequences are SGHKS and YYEKEE (reference sequence). With V trimmed by 6 bases and J by 6 bases, 11 bases remained unmatched. The CDR3 spells CASTVSGGRGDTQYF. The CDR3 DNA reads TGTGCCAGCACGGTTAGCGGGGGACGGGGGGATACGCAGTATTTT.

This chain connects TRBV9 to TRBJ1-4; 8 nucleotides match TRBD1. V trimming: 3 bases; J trimming: 8 bases; junction bases outside the gene matches: 6. This CDR3 region has 14 residues. CDR1 and CDR2 from the germline V gene are SGDLS and YYNGEE. The chain's CDR3 is CASSAGGGREKLFF. CDR3 DNA sequence: TGTGCCAGCAGCGCAGGGGGCGGGCGGGAAAAACTGTTTTTT. Drawing the rest from reference TRBV9 and TRBJ1-4, the complete variable domain is DSGVTQTPKHLITATGQRVTLRCSPRSGDLSVYWYQQSLDQGLQFLIQYYNGEERAKGNILERFSAQQFPDLHSELNLSSLELGDSALYFCASSAGGGREKLFFGSGTQLSVL.

J is TRBJ2-1 and V is TRBV5-1, with TRBD1 matching 10 bases. The CDR3 covers 14 residues. CDR1 and CDR2 from the germline V gene are SGHRS and YFSETQ. V lost 4 bases and J lost 8; bases outside the gene matches: 6. The CDR3 nucleotides read TGCGCCAGCAGCCCGGGACAGGGGCCGGATGAGCAGTTCTTC. Amino acids: CASSPGQGPDEQFF.

This chain joins TRBV10-3 and TRBJ1-2; 7 bases align to TRBD1. Losses at the gene ends were 10 bases for V and 2 bases for J; bases not matched to a gene: 7. The germline V gene has CDR1 ENHRY and CDR2 SYGVKD. This CDR3 has 13 residues. The CDR3, as DNA: TGTGCCACTCTCCTGGACAGGAACTATGGCTACACCTTC. It encodes CATLLDRNYGYTF.

This clone was observed a handful of times. The CDR3 bases are TGTGCCAGCAGCCCCACAGGGCCCAGTCAGCCCCAGCATTTT. This gives the protein CASSPTGPSQPQHF. The V and J genes are TRBV11-2 and TRBJ1-5; weak D call: TRBD1 (6 bases). The CDR3 has 14 residues. Germline CDR1 is SGHAT and CDR2 is FQNNGV. The ends were cut back, 5 bases at V and 6 bases at J, with 14 bases in the middle.